Each of the 4 T cell receptor beta chains below was sequenced from the same sample in a study of blood T cell repertoires in COVID-19. TCRdb's table, derived via immunoSEQ multiplex PCR, lists solely in-frame clones and lacks some. The sample comprises over 300,000 clones, around 85% of which are singletons, and less than 2.5% rests with the top ten. Sequences were obtained from PBMCs or T cells enriched from blood (not recorded which). The receptors here all came from a man younger than 45 who had recovered from COVID-19.

The rearrangement joins TRBV4-1 to TRBJ1-5; D is undetermined. V shed 1 base and J shed 6 bases, with 7 bases lying between them. This CDR3 comprises 13 residues. Germline assignment: CDR1 MGHRA and CDR2 YSYEKL. In DNA form, the CDR3 reads TGCGCCAGCAGCCAAGGGTCACTTCAGCCCCAGCATTTT. Amino acid sequence: CASSQGSLQPQHF.

This sequence joins TRBV2 and TRBJ2-7, with D possibly being TRBD1 (5 bases). Trimming took 4 bases from V and 0 from J, leaving 10 bases between them. The CDR3 is 14 amino acids. Germline-derived CDR1 and CDR2 are SNHLY and FYNNEI. CDR3 region: CASSGQSSSYEQYF. The DNA of the CDR3 is TGTGCCAGCAGTGGACAGTCAAGCTCCTACGAGCAGTACTTC. Filled out from reference TRBV2 and TRBJ2-7, the complete variable domain reads EPEVTQTPSHQVTQMGQEVILRCVPISNHLYFYWYRQILGQKVEFLVSFYNNEISEKSEIFDDQFSVERPDGSNFTLKIRSTKLEDSAMYFCASSGQSSSYEQYFGPGTRLTVT.

The chain is built from TRBV10-3 and TRBJ2-5, with TRBD2 identical over 8 bases. The CDR3 sequence is 14 residues long. Germline CDR1 ENHRY, CDR2 SYGVKD. V lost 4 bases to trimming and J lost 5 bases; unmatched junction nucleotides: 6. The CDR3 sequence: CAISAGLVGETQYF. As DNA, the CDR3 is TGTGCCATCAGTGCGGGACTAGTGGGTGAGACCCAGTACTTC.

This chain's CDR3 is CASSQDSFSDTIYF. The CDR3 DNA reads as TGTGCCAGCAGCCAAGACTCCTTTTCGGACACCATATATTTT. The chain carries TRBV3-1 (or the pseudogene TRBV3-2) and TRBJ1-3; no clear D. Germline CDR1 reads LGHDT; CDR2 reads YNNKEL (reference sequence). The CDR3 covers 14 residues. V lost 0 bases and J 8 bases, leaving 11 bases between the germline ends.